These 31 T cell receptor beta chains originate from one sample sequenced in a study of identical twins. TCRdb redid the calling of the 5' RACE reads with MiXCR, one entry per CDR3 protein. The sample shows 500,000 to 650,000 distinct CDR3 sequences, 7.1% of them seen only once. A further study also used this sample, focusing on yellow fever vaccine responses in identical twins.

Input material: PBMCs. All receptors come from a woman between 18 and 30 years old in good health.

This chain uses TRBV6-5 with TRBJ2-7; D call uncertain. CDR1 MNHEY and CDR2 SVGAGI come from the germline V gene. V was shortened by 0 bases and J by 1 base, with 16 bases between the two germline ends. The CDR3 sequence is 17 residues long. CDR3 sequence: CASSYSSGHNPSYEQYF. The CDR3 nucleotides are TGTGCCAGCAGTTACTCATCGGGTCACAACCCTTCCTACGAGCAGTACTTC.

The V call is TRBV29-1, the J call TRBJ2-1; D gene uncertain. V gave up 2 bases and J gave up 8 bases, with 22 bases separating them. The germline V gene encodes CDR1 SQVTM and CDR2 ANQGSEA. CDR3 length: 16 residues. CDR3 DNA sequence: TGCAGCGTTGAAACTGCATCCGGACCCTATGGGGATGAGCAGTTCTTC. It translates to CSVETASGPYGDEQFF.

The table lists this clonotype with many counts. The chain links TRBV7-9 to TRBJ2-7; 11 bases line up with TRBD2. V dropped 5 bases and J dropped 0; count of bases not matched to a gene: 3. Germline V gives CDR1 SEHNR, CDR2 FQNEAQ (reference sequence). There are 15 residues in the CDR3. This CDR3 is CASSASGRLSYEQYF. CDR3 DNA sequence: TGTGCCAGCAGCGCTAGCGGGAGGCTCTCCTACGAGCAGTACTTC.

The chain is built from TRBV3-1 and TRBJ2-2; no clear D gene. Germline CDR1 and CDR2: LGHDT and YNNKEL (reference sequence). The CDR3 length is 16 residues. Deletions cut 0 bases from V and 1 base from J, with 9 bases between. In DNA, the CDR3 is TGTGCCAGCAGCCAAGACACGGACCAGAACACCGGGGAGCTGTTTTTT. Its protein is CASSQDTDQNTGELFF.

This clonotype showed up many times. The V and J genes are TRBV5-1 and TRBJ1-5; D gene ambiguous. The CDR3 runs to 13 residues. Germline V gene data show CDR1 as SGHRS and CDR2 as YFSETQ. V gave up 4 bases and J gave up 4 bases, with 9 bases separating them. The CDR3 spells CASSTDSNQPQHF. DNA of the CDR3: TGCGCCAGCAGCACTGACTCGAATCAGCCCCAGCATTTT.

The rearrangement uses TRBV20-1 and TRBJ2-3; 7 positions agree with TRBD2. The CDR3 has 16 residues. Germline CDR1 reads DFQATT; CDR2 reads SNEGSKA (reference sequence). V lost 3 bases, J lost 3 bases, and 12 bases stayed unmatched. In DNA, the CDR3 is TGCAGTGCTAGTCCCCCCGCGGGAGTGGGTACAGATACGCAGTATTTT. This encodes CSASPPAGVGTDTQYF.

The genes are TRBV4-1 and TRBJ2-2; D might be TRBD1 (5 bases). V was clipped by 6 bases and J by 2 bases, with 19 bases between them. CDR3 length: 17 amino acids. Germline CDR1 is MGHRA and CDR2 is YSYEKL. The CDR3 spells CASSQSRGRENTGELFF. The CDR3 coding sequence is TGCGCCAGCAGTCAATCAAGGGGTCGTGAAAACACCGGGGAGCTGTTTTTT.

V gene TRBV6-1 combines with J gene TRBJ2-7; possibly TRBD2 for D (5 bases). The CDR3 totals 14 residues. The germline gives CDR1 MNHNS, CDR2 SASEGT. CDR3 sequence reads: CASSTTGLAYELYV. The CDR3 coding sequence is TGTGCCAGCAGTACCACCGGACTCGCCTACGAGCTGTACGTC.

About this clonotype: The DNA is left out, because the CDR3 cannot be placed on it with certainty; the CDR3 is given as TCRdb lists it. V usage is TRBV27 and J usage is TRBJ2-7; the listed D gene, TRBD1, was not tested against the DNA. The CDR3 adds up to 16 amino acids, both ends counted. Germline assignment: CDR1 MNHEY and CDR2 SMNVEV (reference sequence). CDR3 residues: CASSTSWGAGHYEQYF.

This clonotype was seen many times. CDR3 sequence reads: CATEPGQGTGYTF. The DNA for the CDR3 is TGTGCCACCGAGCCGGGACAGGGGACTGGCTACACCTTC. The rearrangement links TRBV10-3 to TRBJ1-2; 10 nucleotides line up with TRBD1. This CDR3 is built from 13 residues. V gave up 10 bases and J gave up 7 bases; unmatched junction bases: 9. The germline V gene has CDR1 ENHRY and CDR2 SYGVKD.

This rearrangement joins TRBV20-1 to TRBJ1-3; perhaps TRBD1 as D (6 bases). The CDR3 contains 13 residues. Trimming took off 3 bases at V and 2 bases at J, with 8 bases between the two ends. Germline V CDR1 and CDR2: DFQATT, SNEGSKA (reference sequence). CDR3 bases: TGCAGTGCTAGGGCAGGGGCTGGAAACACCATATATTTT. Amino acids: CSARAGAGNTIYF.

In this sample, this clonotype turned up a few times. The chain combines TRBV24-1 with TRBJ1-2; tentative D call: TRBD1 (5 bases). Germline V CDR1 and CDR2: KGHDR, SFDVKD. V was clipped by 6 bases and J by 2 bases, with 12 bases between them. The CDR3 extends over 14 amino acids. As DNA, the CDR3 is TGTGCCACCAGTCGCAGGGACCAAAACTATGGCTACACCTTC. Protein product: CATSRRDQNYGYTF.

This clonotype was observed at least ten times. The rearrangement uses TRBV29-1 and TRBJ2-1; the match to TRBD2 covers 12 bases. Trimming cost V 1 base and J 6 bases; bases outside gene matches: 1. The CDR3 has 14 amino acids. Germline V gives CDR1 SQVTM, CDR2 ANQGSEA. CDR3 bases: TGCAGCGTTGAAGGACTAGCGGGAGTCAATGAGCAGTTCTTC. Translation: CSVEGLAGVNEQFF.

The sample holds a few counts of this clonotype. CDR3 sequence reads: CAISELAGNEKLFF. DNA for the CDR3: TGTGCCATCAGTGAGTTGGCGGGGAATGAAAAACTGTTTTTT. This chain joins TRBV10-3 and TRBJ1-4; D remains unclear. V lost 1 base, J lost 5 bases, and 8 bases lay in between. CDR1 is ENHRY, CDR2 SYGVKD, per germline. The CDR3 runs 14 residues.

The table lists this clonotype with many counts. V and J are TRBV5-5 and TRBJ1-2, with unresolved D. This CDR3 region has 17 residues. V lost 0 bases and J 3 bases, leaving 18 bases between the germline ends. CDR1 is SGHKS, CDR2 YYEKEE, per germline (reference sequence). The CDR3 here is CASSLVDVGSKDYGYTF. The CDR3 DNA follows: TGTGCCAGCAGCTTGGTCGACGTGGGCAGTAAAGACTATGGCTACACCTTC.

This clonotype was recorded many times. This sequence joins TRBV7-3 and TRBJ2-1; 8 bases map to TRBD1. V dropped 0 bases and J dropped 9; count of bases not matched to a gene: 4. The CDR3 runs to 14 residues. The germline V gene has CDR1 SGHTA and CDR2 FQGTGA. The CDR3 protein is CASSLTDRAAEQFF. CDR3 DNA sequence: TGTGCCAGCAGCTTAACGGACAGGGCGGCTGAGCAGTTCTTC.

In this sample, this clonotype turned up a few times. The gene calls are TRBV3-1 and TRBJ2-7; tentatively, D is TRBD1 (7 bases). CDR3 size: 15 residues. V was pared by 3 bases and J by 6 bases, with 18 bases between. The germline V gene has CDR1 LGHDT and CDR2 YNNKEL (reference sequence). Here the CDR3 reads CASSHRGTFQPEQYF. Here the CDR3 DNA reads TGTGCCAGCAGCCACAGGGGGACTTTCCAGCCCGAGCAGTACTTC.

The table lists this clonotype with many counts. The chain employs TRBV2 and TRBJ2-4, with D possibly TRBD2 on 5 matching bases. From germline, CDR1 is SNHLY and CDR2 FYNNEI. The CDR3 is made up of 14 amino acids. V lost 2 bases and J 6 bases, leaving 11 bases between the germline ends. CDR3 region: CASSEWGDGNIQYF. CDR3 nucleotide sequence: TGTGCCAGCAGTGAATGGGGAGACGGAAACATTCAGTACTTC. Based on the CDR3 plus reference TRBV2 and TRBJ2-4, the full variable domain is EPEVTQTPSHQVTQMGQEVILRCVPISNHLYFYWYRQILGQKVEFLVSFYNNEISEKSEIFDDQFSVERPDGSNFTLKIRSTKLEDSAMYFCASSEWGDGNIQYFGAGTRLSVL.

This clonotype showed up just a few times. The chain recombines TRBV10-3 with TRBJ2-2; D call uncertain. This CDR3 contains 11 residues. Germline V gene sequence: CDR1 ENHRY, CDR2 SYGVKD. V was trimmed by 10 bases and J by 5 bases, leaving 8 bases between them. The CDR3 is CATLDTGELFF. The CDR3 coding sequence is TGTGCCACTCTGGATACCGGGGAGCTGTTTTTT.

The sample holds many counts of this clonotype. The CDR3 sequence: CASSLARGLVADEQFF. CDR3 DNA sequence: TGTGCCAGCAGCTTAGCCCGGGGACTAGTAGCCGATGAGCAGTTCTTC. The chain joins TRBV11-1 to TRBJ2-1; 8 positions agree with TRBD2. The CDR3 has 16 amino acids. The junction had 9 bases not matched to a gene; V was cut back by 0 bases and J by 8 bases. Germline V gene lookup returns CDR1 SGHAT and CDR2 FQDESV (reference sequence).

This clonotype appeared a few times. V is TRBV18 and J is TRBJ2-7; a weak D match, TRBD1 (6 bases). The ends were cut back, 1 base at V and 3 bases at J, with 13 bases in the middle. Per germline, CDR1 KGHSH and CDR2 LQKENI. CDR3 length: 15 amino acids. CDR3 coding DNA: TGTGCCAGCTCACCACAACCGGGACATATCTACGAGCAGTACGTC. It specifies CASSPQPGHIYEQYV.

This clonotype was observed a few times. CDR3 in DNA: TGTGCCAGCCGTGCAGGGGGCTCCGAGCAGTACTTC. Translated, it gives CASRAGGSEQYF. V is TRBV4-2 and J is TRBJ2-7; 8 nucleotides line up with TRBD1. The CDR3 totals 12 residues. Looked up from germline, CDR1 is LGHNA and CDR2 is YNFKEQ. The ends lost 8 bases at V and 6 bases at J; junction bases unmatched: 6.

CDR3 DNA sequence: TGTGCCAGCAGTGGTCAACTGCACCGCGGGGAGCTGTTTTTT. It codes for CASSGQLHRGELFF. The chain carries TRBV6-2 or TRBV6-3 and TRBJ2-2; D unclear. From germline, CDR1 is MNHEY and CDR2 SVGEGT. CDR3 length: 14 amino acids. Trimming removed 5 bases from V and 7 bases from J, with 14 bases in between.

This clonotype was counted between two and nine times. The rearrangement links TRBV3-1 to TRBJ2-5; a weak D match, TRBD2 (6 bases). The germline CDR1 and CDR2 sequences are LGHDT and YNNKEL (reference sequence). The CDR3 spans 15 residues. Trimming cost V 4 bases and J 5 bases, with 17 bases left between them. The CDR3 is CASSPGTLGRETQYF. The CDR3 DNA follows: TGTGCCAGCAGCCCCGGGACTCTTGGTCGGGAGACCCAGTACTTC.

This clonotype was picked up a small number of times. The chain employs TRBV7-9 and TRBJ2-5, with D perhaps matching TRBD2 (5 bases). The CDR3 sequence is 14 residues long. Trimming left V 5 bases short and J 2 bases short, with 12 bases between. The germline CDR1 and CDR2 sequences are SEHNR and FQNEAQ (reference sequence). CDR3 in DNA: TGTGCCAGCAGCACCATTAGCGTACAAGAGACCCAGTACTTC. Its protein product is CASSTISVQETQYF.

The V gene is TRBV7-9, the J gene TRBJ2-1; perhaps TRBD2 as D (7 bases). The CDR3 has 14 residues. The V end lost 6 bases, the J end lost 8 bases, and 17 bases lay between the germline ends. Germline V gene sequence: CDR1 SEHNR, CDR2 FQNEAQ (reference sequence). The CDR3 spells CASRIGGGKDEQFF. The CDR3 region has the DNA TGTGCCAGCAGGATAGGGGGGGGCAAGGATGAGCAGTTCTTC.

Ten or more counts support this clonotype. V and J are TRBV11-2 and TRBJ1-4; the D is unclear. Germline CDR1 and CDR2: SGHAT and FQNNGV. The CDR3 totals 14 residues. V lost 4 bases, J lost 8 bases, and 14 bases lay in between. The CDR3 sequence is CASSSKMYEEKLFF. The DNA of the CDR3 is TGTGCCAGCAGCTCGAAGATGTACGAGGAAAAACTGTTTTTT.

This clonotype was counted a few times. This CDR3 reads CSVPIGTTTDNEQFF. The CDR3 nucleotides read TGCAGCGTCCCTATCGGAACTACGACGGACAATGAGCAGTTCTTC. V and J are TRBV29-1 and TRBJ2-1, with D uncertain. Germline V CDR1 and CDR2: SQVTM, ANQGSEA. The V and J ends lost 6 bases and 5 bases respectively, with 20 bases between them. The CDR3 extends over 15 amino acids.

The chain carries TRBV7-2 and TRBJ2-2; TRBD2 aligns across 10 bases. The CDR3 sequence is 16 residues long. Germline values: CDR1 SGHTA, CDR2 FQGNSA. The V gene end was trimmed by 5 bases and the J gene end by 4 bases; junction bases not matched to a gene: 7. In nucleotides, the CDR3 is TGTGCCAGCAGCCCCCTAGCGGGGGATCCCACCGGGGAGCTGTTTTTT. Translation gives CASSPLAGDPTGELFF.

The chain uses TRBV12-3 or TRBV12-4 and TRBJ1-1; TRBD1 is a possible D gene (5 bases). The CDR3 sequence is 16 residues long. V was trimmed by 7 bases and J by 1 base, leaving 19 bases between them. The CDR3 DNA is TGTGCCAGCACCCGAGGGGCAGGGCAGGGGAACACTGAAGCTTTCTTT. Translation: CASTRGAGQGNTEAFF.

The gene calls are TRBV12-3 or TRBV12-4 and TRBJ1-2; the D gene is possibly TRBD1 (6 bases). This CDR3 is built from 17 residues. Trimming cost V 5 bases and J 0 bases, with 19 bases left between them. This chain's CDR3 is CASSLRGLLPANYGYTF. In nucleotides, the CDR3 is TGTGCCAGCAGTCTCCGGGGGCTGTTACCAGCTAACTATGGCTACACCTTC.